This is a list of T cell receptor beta chains from one sample in a study of T cell responses to AZD1222 COVID-19 vaccine. Sequencing was performed with immunoSEQ multiplex PCR; in TCRdb, only in-frame clones are kept and a portion is missing. This sample carries 120,000 to 150,000 clones, around 90% of them seen once, and the ten largest clones take under 2%. Sequenced here: peripheral blood, sampled 28 days after the second AZD1222 dose. The receptors stem from an adult who received the AZD1222 COVID-19 vaccine. CDR3s include the opening cysteine and the closing phenylalanine or tryptophan. D genes are given only for firm matches. Size values are once, few and many counts, or a class for expanded clones, and some rows have none.

v_call	clone_size	j_call	cdr3_length	d_call	cdr3_nt	cdr3_aa
TRBV5-4	.	TRBJ1-4	13	.	TGTGCCAGCAGCTTACAGCCTAATGAAAAACTGTTTTTT	CASSLQPNEKLFF
TRBV7-3	.	TRBJ2-3	14	TRBD1	TGTGCCAGCAGCTCGACAGGGGCGACAGATACGCAGTATTTT	CASSSTGATDTQYF
TRBV27	.	TRBJ2-7	16	.	TGTGCCAGCAGTCCCGTTGGGGACCTAACAAAGTACGAGCAGTACTTC	CASSPVGDLTKYEQYF
TRBV24-1	.	TRBJ2-1	15	.	TGTGCCACTAGGTCCGGGACGGCGGTTTACAATGAGCAGTTCTTC	CATRSGTAVYNEQFF
TRBV28	.	TRBJ2-1	21	TRBD2	TGTGCCAGCAGTTCACACTCCCCCCGGGGGACTAGCGGGAGGGTCGTAAAGGAGCAGTTCTTC	CASSSHSPRGTSGRVVKEQFF
TRBV5-4	.	TRBJ2-2	17	.	TGTGCCAGCAGCTTGTTGTTGGGGGGCGGGAACACCGGGGAGCTGTTTTTT	CASSLLLGGGNTGELFF
TRBV4-1	once	TRBJ1-5	20	TRBD1	TGCGCCAGCAGCCAAGATAGGTTCGGCAGGGGGGCAAATAGCAATCAGCCCCAGCATTTT	CASSQDRFGRGANSNQPQHF
TRBV29-1	.	TRBJ2-7	15	TRBD2	TGCAGCGTTCGGACGAGCGGGAGGGCCTCGGACGAGCAGTACTTC	CSVRTSGRASDEQYF
TRBV28	.	TRBJ1-2	11	.	TGTGCCATCCGGGAGGGCCATGGCTACACCTTC	CAIREGHGYTF
TRBV2	few	TRBJ1-2	12	.	TGTGCCAGCAGGACCGGTGGAGGGGGCTACACCTTC	CASRTGGGGYTF
TRBV3-1/TRBV3-2	.	TRBJ1-5	12	.	TGTGCCAGCAGCCATACCGGACAGCCCCAGCATTTT	CASSHTGQPQHF
TRBV28	.	TRBJ1-3	14	.	TGTGCCAGCACCCCACCGAGTTCTGGAAACACCATATATTTT	CASTPPSSGNTIYF
TRBV27	.	TRBJ1-6	15	TRBD1	TGTGCCAGCAGTCCTCGGACAGGGGCTAATTCACCCCTCCACTTT	CASSPRTGANSPLHF
TRBV4-2	.	TRBJ2-7	18	TRBD2	TGTGCCAGCAGCCATGGGACTAGCGGGAGTTACAGCTCCTACGAGCAGTACTTC	CASSHGTSGSYSSYEQYF
TRBV28	.	TRBJ2-3	14	.	TGTGCCAGCAGCCAAGGTGGATTCACAGATACGCAGTATTTT	CASSQGGFTDTQYF
TRBV18	.	TRBJ2-7	12	.	TGTGCCAGCTCACCAGTAACCTACGAGCAGTACTTC	CASSPVTYEQYF
TRBV27	.	TRBJ2-2	15	TRBD1	TGTGCCAGCAGTTTACAGACAGGGAGCACCGGGGAGCTGTTTTTT	CASSLQTGSTGELFF
TRBV28	.	TRBJ1-4	13	.	TGTGCCAGCAGTTTGCGGGGATGGGAAAAACTGTTTTTT	CASSLRGWEKLFF
TRBV28	.	TRBJ2-7	16	TRBD2	TGTGCCAGCAGTTCCCCCGGACTAGCGGGAGGTGAGGGCGAGTACTTC	CASSSPGLAGGEGEYF
TRBV4-2	.	TRBJ2-2	16	TRBD2	TGTGCCAGCAGCCAAGCTGCGGGAGGTGGCACCGGGGAGCTGTTTTTT	CASSQAAGGGTGELFF
TRBV6-5	.	TRBJ1-5	15	TRBD1	TGTGCCAGCAGTACAAGACAGGGGAGCAATCAGCCCCAGCATTTT	CASSTRQGSNQPQHF
TRBV2	few	TRBJ2-1	18	TRBD1	TGTGCCAGCAGTGAAGCCGCGAGGACAGGGGTTGTCCAAGATGAGCAGTTCTTC	CASSEAARTGVVQDEQFF
TRBV19	.	TRBJ1-1	14	.	TGTGCCAGTAGTAAGGGAATCATGAACACTGAAGCTTTCTTT	CASSKGIMNTEAFF
TRBV7-3	.	TRBJ1-6	14	TRBD1	TGTGCCAGCAGCCTGGACAGGGGATATTCACCCCTCCACTTT	CASSLDRGYSPLHF
TRBV5-6	.	TRBJ2-7	11	TRBD2	TGTGCCAGCAGCTATAGCGGGAGAAAGTACTTC	CASSYSGRKYF
TRBV3-1/TRBV3-2	.	TRBJ1-3	15	.	TGTGCCAGCAGCCAGGTGACCAAAGGCGGAAACACCATATATTTT	CASSQVTKGGNTIYF
TRBV2	.	TRBJ2-7	13	TRBD1	TGTGCCAGCATGGGGACAGGGGTCCACGAGCAGTACTTC	CASMGTGVHEQYF
TRBV27	.	TRBJ1-1	15	.	TGTGCCAGCAGTTGGGGGGCGGGTGCGGACACTGAAGCTTTCTTT	CASSWGAGADTEAFF
TRBV23-1	.	TRBJ1-2	18	TRBD1	TGCGCCAGCAGTCAAGCCAGACAGGGACATCATTTCTACTATGGCTACACCTTC	CASSQARQGHHFYYGYTF
TRBV27	.	TRBJ2-2	16	.	TGTGCCAGCGGGACCGATAGCCTGCGGGTCACCGGGGAGCTGTTTTTT	CASGTDSLRVTGELFF
TRBV19	.	TRBJ2-2	14	TRBD2	TGTGCCAGTAGTATGGGGGGGTCTGCCGGGGAGCTGTTTTTT	CASSMGGSAGELFF
TRBV7-8	.	TRBJ1-3	22	.	TGTGCCAGCAGCTTAGGGTCCCTGGCCGGGACCGAGCCAAAATACTCTGGAAACACCATATATTTT	CASSLGSLAGTEPKYSGNTIYF
TRBV5-6	.	TRBJ2-3	14	.	TGTGCCAGCAGCGCGGCGGCGGAGGGGAATACGCAGTATTTT	CASSAAAEGNTQYF
TRBV7-2	.	TRBJ2-7	14	TRBD1	TGTGCCAGCAGCACCGGACAGGGGCTCTCCAAGGCCTACTTC	CASSTGQGLSKAYF
TRBV24-1	.	TRBJ2-3	14	.	TGTGCCACCAGTGACCTAACGACACCAGATACGCAGTATTTT	CATSDLTTPDTQYF
TRBV7-8	.	TRBJ1-3	14	.	TGTGCCAGCAGCTCCCCCAACAGGGGAAACACCATATATTTT	CASSSPNRGNTIYF
TRBV4-1	.	TRBJ2-1	16	.	TGCGCCAGCAGCCAAGGGAGGGGGGTTCACTACAATGAGCAGTTCTTC	CASSQGRGVHYNEQFF
TRBV7-9	.	TRBJ2-6	15	.	TGTGCCAGCAGCTTAGCAGGTTCGGGGGCCAACGTCCTGACTTTC	CASSLAGSGANVLTF
TRBV14	.	TRBJ2-7	19	.	TGTGCCAGCAGCCAAGATCCCGCGCCAGGGTTTTGGAGTCCCTCCGAGCAGTACTTC	CASSQDPAPGFWSPSEQYF
TRBV10-1	.	TRBJ2-3	15	.	TGCGCCAGCAGTGAGTGGGCCGGGACCCCAGATACGCAGTATTTT	CASSEWAGTPDTQYF
TRBV19	once	TRBJ2-2	17	TRBD1	TGTGCCAGTAAGCATGGAGGGGGACAGGTTCGTGCCGGGGAGCTGTTTTTT	CASKHGGGQVRAGELFF
TRBV11-3	.	TRBJ2-1	13	.	TGTGCCAGCAGCTTAAGGTCCGAGCGGGAGCAGTTCTTC	CASSLRSEREQFF